This TCR beta chain was obtained from a study of cytomegalovirus exposure and HLA in healthy donors. The V gene lost 6 bases and the J gene lost 5 bases, with 17 bases spanning the gap. This CDR3 has 15 residues. Germline V gene sequence: CDR1 SNHLY, CDR2 FYNNEI. 60 Vbeta and 13 Jbeta primers were used in PCR. Some clones are missing from TCRdb's copy, which holds only in-frame ones; the method was immunoSEQ multiplex PCR. The profile covers fewer than 200,000 clones, with 65% to 75% appearing a single time and 2.5% taken by the ten largest. The sequenced material came from PBMCs. The sequence was collected from a human donor in good health. The J gene is TRBJ1-5, the V gene TRBV2; D perhaps matches TRBD1 (6 bases). This CDR3 is CASRGLRDTYQPQHF. Here the CDR3 DNA reads TGTGCCAGCAGAGGTCTCCGGGACACATATCAGCCCCAGCATTTT.